This TCR beta chain was recorded in a study of regulatory T cells in long-lasting Graves disease. The CDR3 runs to 16 residues. CDR1 and CDR2 (germline): DFQATT, SNEGSKA (reference sequence). Worth noting for this clonotype: The target antigen is unknown. A much larger clone sits a single nucleotide away, making a read error possible.

Study results and limitations: Investigators studied peripheral blood only, not thyroid tissue.

For TCR beta, libraries came from iRepertoire HTBI primers and Arm-PCR of CDR3 regions. TCRdb passed the multiplex PCR reads through MiXCR, listing each CDR3 protein once. This sample carries approximately 400,000 distinct CDR3 sequences, approximately 12% of them seen once, and the ten largest clones take approximately 20%. As for time point: newly diagnosed GD, antithyroid drugs for less than 3 months. The TCR library was made from RNA extracted from PBMCs. These same records also appear under a second study, on T cells in Graves' hyperthyroidism and ophthalmopathy. Per that paper: The authors deemed Graves' hyperthyroidism stable absent ophthalmopathy progression within 18 months. Among the patients, aged 18 to 65, hyperthyroidism was newly diagnosed and had lasted under 2 months. HTBI primers drove first-round RT-PCR of the TCR CDR3.

This chain links TRBV20-1 with TRBJ2-7; TRBD2 matches at 8 bases. The TCR originated in a young woman with Graves disease. The sample consisted of peripheral blood mononuclear cells (PBMCs), taken at new diagnosis, from a patient treated with antithyroid drugs. CDR3 sequence (DNA): TGCAGTGCTAGAGGACATCCAGCGGGAGTGGCCTGGGAGCAGCACTTC. Amino acids: CSARGHPAGVAWEQHF.